This T cell receptor (beta chain) stems from a study of PD-1 blockade in classical Hodgkin lymphoma. Germline V gives CDR1 LNHDA, CDR2 SQIVND (reference sequence). This CDR3 spans 13 amino acids. Trimming shortened V by 1 base and J by 7 bases, and 7 bases separated the two germline ends. Method: immunoSEQ multiplex PCR; TCRdb's copy keeps in-frame clones and lacks some. The profile shows over 50,000 clones, about 85% of them singletons. Time point: cycle 4 day 1 (C4D1), after 5 to 7 weeks of nivolumab. Relapse after autologous stem cell transplantation occurred in every patient, and brentuximab vedotin exposure varied.

The input for sequencing was peripheral blood mononuclear cells (PBMCs), taken before the fourth cycle of nivolumab. This TCR derives from a human donor with classical Hodgkin lymphoma. This chain joins TRBV19 and TRBJ2-2; D might be TRBD1 or TRBD2, each matching 5 bases. This CDR3 reads CASSIGGSGELFF. DNA for the CDR3: TGTGCCAGTAGTATAGGGGGGAGCGGGGAGCTGTTTTTT.